Following are 9 T cell receptor beta chains from one sample sequenced in a study of shared clonotypes between healthy human individuals. TCRdb's table, derived via immunoSEQ multiplex PCR, lists solely in-frame clones and lacks some. This table has over a million clones, around three quarters appearing once. The specimen was memory CD4+ T cells from PBMCs. Subset in this sample: CD45RA-negative fraction. The receptor set was obtained from a man aged 18 to 30 in good health. Some clones in this sample may be carry-over from other donors' samples.

With respect to this clone: Other DNA sequences in the sample encode the same CDR3. The chain joins TRBV18 to TRBJ2-5; TRBD1 aligns across 7 bases. J lost 5 bases, V lost 2 bases, and 2 bases had no gene match. Germline V gene data show CDR1 as KGHSH and CDR2 as LQKENI. This CDR3 has 13 residues. In nucleotides, the CDR3 is TGTGCCAGCTCACCAGGCAGGGGGGAGACCCAGTACTTC. Its translation: CASSPGRGETQYF.

The chain combines TRBV28 with TRBJ1-3; D is ambiguous. This CDR3 spans 11 amino acids. The germline CDR1 and CDR2 sequences are MDHEN and SYDVKM. Trimming cost V 4 bases and J 11 bases, with 9 bases left between them. The CDR3 DNA reads as TGTGCCAGCAGTTCCCCCATCGCCATATATTTT. Amino acid sequence: CASSSPIAIYF. Full variable domain (missing parts from reference TRBV28 and TRBJ1-3): DVKVTQSSRYLVKRTGEKVFLECVQDMDHENMFWYRQDPGLGLRLIYFSYDVKMKEKGDIPEGYSVSREKKERFSLILESASTNQTSMYLCASSSPIAIYFGEGSWLTVV.

The CDR3 DNA reads as TGCAGCGTAAGACCGGGGGACGAGCAGTACTTC. Translated: CSVRPGDEQYF. The chain couples TRBV29-1 to TRBJ2-7, with D possibly matching TRBD2 (6 bases). Germline V gene data show CDR1 as SQVTM and CDR2 as ANQGSEA. The V and J ends lost 6 bases and 5 bases respectively, with 11 bases between them. The length of the CDR3 is 11 residues.

For this clone: A much larger clone lies one base from this, so it may be a read error. Other DNA sequences in the sample encode the same CDR3. The chain has TRBV28 and TRBJ2-5; D is unclear. This CDR3 contains 11 residues. Trimming took 6 bases from V and 2 from J, leaving 4 bases between them. Germline V gene sequence: CDR1 MDHEN, CDR2 SYDVKM. The CDR3 sequence is CASRRQETQYF. The CDR3 bases are TGTGCCAGCAGGAGACAAGAGACCCAGTACTTC.

In its sample, this clone was seen a few times. This sequence joins TRBV28 and TRBJ1-2, with D perhaps matching TRBD1 (6 bases). CDR3 length: 14 amino acids. Germline-derived CDR1 and CDR2 are MDHEN and SYDVKM. The germline V and J ends were trimmed by 1 base and 8 bases, with 14 bases remaining between them. The DNA of the CDR3 is TGTGCCAGCAGTTTATCTCCGGACAGAGGCGGCTACACCTTC. This translates into CASSLSPDRGGYTF.

Points on this clone: Other DNA sequences in this sample translate to the same CDR3. The chain is built from TRBV20-1 and TRBJ1-5; D unresolved. Germline lookup yields CDR1 DFQATT and CDR2 SNEGSKA (reference sequence). CDR3 size: 11 residues. V gave up 3 bases and J gave up 7 bases, with 7 bases separating them. The DNA of the CDR3 is TGCAGTGCTAGTCTTGGACAGCCCCAGCATTTT. The encoded protein is CSASLGQPQHF.

This clone was seen a few times. The V call is TRBV5-1, the J call TRBJ2-5, with 7 bases aligning to TRBD2. The trim removed 5 bases at V and 2 bases at J, leaving 6 bases unmatched. This CDR3 is 14 amino acids long. Germline CDR1 reads SGHRS; CDR2 reads YFSETQ. CDR3 amino acids: CASSPSGAQETQYF. CDR3 DNA sequence: TGCGCCAGCAGTCCTAGCGGAGCACAAGAGACCCAGTACTTC.

This chain links TRBV9 with TRBJ2-5; D could derive from TRBD1 or TRBD2 (5 bases each). CDR1 and CDR2 (germline): SGDLS, YYNGEE. The CDR3 covers 15 residues. V was trimmed by 4 bases and J by 4 bases, leaving 17 bases between them. The CDR3 reads CASSRQTVGGETQYF. The CDR3 DNA follows: TGTGCCAGCAGCCGGCAGACAGTTGGAGGAGAGACCCAGTACTTC.

This chain uses TRBV5-4 with TRBJ2-3; D remains unclear. The CDR3 is 14 amino acids. V dropped 4 bases and J dropped 2 bases, with 11 bases sitting between them. Per the germline V gene, CDR1 is SGHNT and CDR2 is YYREEE (reference sequence). The CDR3 region is CASSPLTATDTQYF. CDR3 bases: TGTGCCAGCAGCCCCCTTACGGCCACAGATACGCAGTATTTT.